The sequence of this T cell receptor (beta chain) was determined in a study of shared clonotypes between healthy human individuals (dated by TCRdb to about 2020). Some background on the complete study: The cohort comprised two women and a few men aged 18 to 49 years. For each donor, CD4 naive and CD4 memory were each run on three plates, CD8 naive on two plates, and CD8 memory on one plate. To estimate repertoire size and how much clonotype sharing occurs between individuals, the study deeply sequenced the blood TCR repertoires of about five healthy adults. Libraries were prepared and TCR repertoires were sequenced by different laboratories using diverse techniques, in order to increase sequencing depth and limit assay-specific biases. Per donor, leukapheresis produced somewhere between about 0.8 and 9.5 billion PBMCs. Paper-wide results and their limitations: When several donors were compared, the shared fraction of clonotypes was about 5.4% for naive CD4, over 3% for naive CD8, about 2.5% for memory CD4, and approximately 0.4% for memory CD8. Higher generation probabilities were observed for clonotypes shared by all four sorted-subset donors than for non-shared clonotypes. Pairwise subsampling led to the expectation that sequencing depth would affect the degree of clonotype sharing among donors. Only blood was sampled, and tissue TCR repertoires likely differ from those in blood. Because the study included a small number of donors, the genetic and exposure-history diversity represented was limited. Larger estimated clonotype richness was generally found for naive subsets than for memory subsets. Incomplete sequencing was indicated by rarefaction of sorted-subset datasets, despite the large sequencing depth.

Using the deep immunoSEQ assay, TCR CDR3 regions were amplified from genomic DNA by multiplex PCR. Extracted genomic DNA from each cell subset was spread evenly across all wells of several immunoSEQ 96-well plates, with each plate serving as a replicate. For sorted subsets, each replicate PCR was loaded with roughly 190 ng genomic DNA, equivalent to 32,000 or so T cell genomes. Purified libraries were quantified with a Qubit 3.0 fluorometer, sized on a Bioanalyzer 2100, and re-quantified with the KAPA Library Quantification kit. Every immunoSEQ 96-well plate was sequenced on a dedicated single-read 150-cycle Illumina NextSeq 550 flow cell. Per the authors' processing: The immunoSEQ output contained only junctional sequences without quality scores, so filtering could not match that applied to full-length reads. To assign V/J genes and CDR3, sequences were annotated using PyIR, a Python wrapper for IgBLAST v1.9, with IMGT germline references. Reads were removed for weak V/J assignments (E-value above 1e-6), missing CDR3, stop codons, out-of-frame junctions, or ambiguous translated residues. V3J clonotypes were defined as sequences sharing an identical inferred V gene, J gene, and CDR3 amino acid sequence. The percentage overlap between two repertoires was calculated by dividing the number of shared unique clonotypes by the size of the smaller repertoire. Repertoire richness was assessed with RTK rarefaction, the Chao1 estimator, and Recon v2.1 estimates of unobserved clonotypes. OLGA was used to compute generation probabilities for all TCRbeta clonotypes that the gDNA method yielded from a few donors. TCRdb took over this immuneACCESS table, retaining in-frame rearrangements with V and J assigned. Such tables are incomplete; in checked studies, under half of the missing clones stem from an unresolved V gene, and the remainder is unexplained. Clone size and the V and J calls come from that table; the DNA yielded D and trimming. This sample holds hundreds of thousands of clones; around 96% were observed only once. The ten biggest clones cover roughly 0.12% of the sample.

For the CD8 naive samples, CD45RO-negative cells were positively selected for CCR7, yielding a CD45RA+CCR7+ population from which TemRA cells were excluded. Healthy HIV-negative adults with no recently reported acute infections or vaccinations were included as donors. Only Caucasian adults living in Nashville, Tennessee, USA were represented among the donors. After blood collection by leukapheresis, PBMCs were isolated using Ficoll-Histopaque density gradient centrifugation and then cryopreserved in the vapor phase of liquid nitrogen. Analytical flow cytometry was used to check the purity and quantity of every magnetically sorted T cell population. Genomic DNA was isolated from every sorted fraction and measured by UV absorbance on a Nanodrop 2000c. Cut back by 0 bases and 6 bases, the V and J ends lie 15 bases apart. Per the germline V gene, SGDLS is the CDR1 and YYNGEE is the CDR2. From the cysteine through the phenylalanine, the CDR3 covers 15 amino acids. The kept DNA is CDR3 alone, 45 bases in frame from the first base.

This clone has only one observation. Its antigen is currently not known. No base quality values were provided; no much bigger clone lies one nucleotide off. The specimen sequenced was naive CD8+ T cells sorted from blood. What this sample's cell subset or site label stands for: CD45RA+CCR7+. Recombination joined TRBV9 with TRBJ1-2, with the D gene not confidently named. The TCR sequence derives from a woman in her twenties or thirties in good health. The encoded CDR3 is CASSVATAGFDGYTF. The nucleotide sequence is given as TGTGCCAGCAGCGTAGCTACGGCGGGTTTCGATGGCTACACCTTC.